This T cell receptor (beta chain) was sequenced during a study of cytomegalovirus exposure and HLA in healthy donors. The PCR contained 60 Vbeta and 13 Jbeta primers. TCRdb keeps only in-frame clones here, not all; method: immunoSEQ multiplex PCR. The sample has under 100,000 clones. A note on this clone: Its antigen is not identified.

Findings and caveats of the study: Later on, an analysis found that several of the most significant clusters appeared to be linked to common viral pathogens, which included parvovirus B19.

The sequenced sample was PBMCs. This receptor was identified in a man aged 30 to 45 in good health and CMV-seronegative.

CDR3 loop: CASSQNLAGPYEQYF. CDR3 bases: TGCGCCAGCAGCCAAAATCTAGCGGGTCCCTACGAGCAGTACTTC. The chain joins TRBV4-3 to TRBJ2-7, with 8 positions matching TRBD2. The CDR3 runs to 15 residues. Unmatched junction bases numbered 5, after V lost 2 bases and J lost 2 bases. Germline CDR1 is LGHNA and CDR2 is YSLEER.